The clone carrying this T cell receptor beta chain was found a few times. The antigen remains unidentified. In germline, CDR1 is MNHNS, CDR2 SASEGT. The CDR3 sequence is 13 residues long. V was clipped by 6 bases and J by 2 bases, with 10 bases between them. This entry comes from a study of immune cell composition in non-small cell lung cancer. Study conclusions and caveats: Lung squamous cell carcinoma tumours had significantly higher top 10 clone scores and productive clonality than lung adenocarcinoma.

This table comes from immunoSEQ multiplex PCR, and its TCRdb copy is limited to in-frame clones, with some not included. The sample has a few thousand clones, approximately 69% seen once; the top ten hold 25% to 30%. The receptor's source is a human donor with non-small cell lung cancer. Sequenced: lung tumor tissue. The V call is TRBV6-1, the J call TRBJ2-5; D not certain. The CDR3 loop is CASRDTLQETQYF. The CDR3 DNA reads TGTGCCAGCAGAGACACTCTACAAGAGACCCAGTACTTC.